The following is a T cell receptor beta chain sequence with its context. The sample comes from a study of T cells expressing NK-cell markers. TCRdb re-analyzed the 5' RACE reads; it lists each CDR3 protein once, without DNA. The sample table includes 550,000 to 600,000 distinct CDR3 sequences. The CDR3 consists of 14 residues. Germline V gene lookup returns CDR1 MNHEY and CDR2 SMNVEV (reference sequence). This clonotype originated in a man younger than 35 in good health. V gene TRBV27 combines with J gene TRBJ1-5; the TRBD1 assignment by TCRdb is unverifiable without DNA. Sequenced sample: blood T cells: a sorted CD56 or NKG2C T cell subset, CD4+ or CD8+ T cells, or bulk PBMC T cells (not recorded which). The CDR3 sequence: CASSLAGGLQPQHF.